This T cell receptor beta chain originates from a study of read filtering for tumor transcriptome and immune sequencing. This clonotype was counted at least ten times. Losses at the gene ends were 4 bases for V and 5 bases for J; bases not matched to a gene: 6. Germline CDR1 and CDR2: LNHDA and SQIVND (reference sequence). The CDR3 has 14 amino acids. Molecular barcoded adaptors covering alpha/delta and beta/gamma chains were used on 400 to 450 ng RNA. One entry per CDR3 protein, called by TCRdb with MiXCR from the reads. The sample consists of tens of thousands of distinct CDR3 sequences, around an eighth of them appearing once.

The chain carries TRBV19 and TRBJ2-7; the match to TRBD1 covers 9 bases. The sequence derives from a donor at least 40 years old with multiple myeloma. Sequencing input: a population of CD138-negative cells sorted from bone marrow. CDR3 sequence (DNA): TGTGCCAGTAGTAAACGGGACAGGGTGGACGAGCAGTACTTC. This sequence encodes CASSKRDRVDEQYF.